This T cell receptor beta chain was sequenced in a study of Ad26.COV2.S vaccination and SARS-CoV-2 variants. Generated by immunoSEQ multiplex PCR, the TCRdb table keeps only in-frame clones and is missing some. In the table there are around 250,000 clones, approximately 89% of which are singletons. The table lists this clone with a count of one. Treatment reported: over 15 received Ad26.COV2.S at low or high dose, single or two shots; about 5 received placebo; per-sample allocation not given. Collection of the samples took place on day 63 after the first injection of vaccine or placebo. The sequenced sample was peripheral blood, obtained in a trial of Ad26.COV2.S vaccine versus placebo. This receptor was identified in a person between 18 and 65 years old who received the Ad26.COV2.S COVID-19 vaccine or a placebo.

The CDR3 DNA reads TGTGCCAGCAGCCAAGATCTTAGGTCGTGGGGAAGCTACGAGCAGTACTTC. Protein sequence: CASSQDLRSWGSYEQYF. The chain links TRBV4-2 to TRBJ2-7; the D is unclear. With 0 bases removed from V and 3 bases from J, the gap between germline ends came to 18 bases. CDR1 is LGHNA and CDR2 is YNFKEQ in the germline V gene. The CDR3 covers 17 residues.